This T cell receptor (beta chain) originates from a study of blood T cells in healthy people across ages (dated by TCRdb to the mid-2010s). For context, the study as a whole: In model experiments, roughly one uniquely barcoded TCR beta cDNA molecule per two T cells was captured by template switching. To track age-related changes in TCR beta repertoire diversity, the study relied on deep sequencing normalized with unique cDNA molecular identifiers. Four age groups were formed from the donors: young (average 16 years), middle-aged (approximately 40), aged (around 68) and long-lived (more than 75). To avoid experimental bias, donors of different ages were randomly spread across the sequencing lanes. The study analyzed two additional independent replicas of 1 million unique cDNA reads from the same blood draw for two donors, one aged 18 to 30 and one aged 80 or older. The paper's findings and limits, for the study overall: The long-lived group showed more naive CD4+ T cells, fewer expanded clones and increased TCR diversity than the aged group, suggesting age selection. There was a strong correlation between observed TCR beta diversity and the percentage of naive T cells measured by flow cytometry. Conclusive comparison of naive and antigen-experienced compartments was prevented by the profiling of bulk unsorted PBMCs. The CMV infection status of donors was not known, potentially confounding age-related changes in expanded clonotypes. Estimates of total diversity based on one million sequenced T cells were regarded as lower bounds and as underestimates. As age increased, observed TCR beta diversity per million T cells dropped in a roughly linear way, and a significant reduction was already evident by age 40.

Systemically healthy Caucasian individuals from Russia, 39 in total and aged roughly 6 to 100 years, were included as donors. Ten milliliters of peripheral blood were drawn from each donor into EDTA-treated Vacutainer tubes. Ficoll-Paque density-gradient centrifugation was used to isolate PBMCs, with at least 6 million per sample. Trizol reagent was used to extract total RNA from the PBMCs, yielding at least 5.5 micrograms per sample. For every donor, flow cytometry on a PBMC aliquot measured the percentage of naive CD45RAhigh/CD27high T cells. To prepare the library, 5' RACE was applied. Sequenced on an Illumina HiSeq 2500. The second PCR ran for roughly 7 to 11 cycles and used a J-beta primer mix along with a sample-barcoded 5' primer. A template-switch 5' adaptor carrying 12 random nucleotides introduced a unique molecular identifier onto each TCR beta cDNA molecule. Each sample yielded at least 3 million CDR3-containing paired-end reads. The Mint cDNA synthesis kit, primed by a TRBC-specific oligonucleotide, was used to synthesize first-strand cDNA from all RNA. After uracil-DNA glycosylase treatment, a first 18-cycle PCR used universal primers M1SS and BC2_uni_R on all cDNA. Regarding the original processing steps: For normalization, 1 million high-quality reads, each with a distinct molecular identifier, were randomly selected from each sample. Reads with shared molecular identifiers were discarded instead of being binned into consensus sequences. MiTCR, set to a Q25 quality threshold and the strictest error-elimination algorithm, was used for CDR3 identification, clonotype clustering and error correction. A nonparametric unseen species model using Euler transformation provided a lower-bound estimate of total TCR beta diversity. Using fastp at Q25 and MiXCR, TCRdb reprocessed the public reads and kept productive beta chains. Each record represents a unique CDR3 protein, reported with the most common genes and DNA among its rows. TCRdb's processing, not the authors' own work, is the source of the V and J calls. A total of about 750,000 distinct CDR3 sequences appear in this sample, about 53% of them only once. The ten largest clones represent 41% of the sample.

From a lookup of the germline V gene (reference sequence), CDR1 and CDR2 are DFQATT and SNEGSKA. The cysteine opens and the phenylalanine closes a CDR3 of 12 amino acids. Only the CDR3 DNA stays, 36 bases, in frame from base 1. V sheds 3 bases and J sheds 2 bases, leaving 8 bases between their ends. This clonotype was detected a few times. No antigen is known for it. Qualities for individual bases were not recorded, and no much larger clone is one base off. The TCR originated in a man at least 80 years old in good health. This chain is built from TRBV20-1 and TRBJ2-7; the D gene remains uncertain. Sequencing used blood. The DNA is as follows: TGCAGTGCTAGTGGCAGTGCCTACGAGCAGTACTTC. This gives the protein CSASGSAYEQYF.